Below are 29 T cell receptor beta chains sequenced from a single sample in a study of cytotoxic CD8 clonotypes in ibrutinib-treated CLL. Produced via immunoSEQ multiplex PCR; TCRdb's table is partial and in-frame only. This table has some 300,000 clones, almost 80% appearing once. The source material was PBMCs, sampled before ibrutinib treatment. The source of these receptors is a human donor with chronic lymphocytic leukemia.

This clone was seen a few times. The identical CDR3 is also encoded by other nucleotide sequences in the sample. The CDR3 loop is CASSELAGSYNEQFF. The CDR3 nucleotides are TGTGCCAGCAGTGAACTAGCGGGCTCCTACAATGAGCAGTTCTTC. This chain joins TRBV6-1 and TRBJ2-1; 8 bases map to TRBD2. Looked up from germline, CDR1 is MNHNS and CDR2 is SASEGT. V shed 2 bases, J shed 0 bases, and the junction held 0 bases outside the gene matches. The CDR3 sequence is 15 residues long.

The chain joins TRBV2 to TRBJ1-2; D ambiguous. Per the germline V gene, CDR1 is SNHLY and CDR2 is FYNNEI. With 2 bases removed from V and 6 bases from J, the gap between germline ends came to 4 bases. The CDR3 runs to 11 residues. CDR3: CASSEFNGYTF. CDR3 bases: TGTGCCAGCAGTGAATTTAATGGCTACACCTTC.

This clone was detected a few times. This chain's CDR3 is CASSQGTGKNNEQFF. In DNA form, the CDR3 reads TGCGCCAGCAGCCAAGGAACCGGGAAAAACAATGAGCAGTTCTTC. This chain connects TRBV4-1 to TRBJ2-1; TRBD2 is a possible D gene (5 bases). Per germline, CDR1 MGHRA and CDR2 YSYEKL. V was pared by 1 base and J by 5 bases, with 12 bases between. The CDR3 contains 15 residues.

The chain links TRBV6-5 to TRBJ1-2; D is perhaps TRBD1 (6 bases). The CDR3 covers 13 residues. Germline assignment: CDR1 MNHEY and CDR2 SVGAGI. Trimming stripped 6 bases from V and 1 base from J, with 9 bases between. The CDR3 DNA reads TGTGCCAGCAGGCAGGACAGTAACTATGGCTACACCTTC. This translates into CASRQDSNYGYTF.

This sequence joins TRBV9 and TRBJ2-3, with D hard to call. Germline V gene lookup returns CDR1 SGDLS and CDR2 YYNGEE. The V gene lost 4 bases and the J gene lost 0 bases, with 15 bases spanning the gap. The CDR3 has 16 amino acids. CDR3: CASSPQRAGSTDTQYF. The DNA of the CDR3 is TGTGCCAGCAGCCCCCAACGGGCCGGAAGCACAGATACGCAGTATTTT.

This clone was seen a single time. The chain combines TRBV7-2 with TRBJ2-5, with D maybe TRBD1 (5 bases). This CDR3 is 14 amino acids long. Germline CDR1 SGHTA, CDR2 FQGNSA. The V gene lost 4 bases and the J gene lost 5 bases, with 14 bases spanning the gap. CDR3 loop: CASSSVRGKETQYF. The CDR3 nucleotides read TGTGCCAGCAGCTCTGTAAGGGGAAAGGAGACCCAGTACTTC.

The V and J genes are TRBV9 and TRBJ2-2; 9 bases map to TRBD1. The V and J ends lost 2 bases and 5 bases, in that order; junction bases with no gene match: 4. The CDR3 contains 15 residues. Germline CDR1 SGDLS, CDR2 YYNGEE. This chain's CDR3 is CASSVTGGSTGELFF. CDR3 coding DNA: TGTGCCAGCAGCGTGACAGGGGGGTCAACCGGGGAGCTGTTTTTT.

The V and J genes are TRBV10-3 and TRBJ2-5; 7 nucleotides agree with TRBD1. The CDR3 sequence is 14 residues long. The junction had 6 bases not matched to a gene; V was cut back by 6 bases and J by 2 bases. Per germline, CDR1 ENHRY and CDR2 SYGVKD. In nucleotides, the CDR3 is TGTGCCATCAGGGCGACAGGGTCTCAAGAGACCCAGTACTTC. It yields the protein CAIRATGSQETQYF.

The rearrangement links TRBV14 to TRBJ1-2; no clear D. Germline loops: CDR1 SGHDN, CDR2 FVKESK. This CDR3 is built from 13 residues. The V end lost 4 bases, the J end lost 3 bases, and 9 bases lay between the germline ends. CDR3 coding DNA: TGTGCCAGCAGCCCAGCACGGGACTATGGCTACACCTTC. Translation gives CASSPARDYGYTF. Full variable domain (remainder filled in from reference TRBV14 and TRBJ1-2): EAGVTQFPSHSVIEKGQTVTLRCDPISGHDNLYWYRRVMGKEIKFLLHFVKESKQDESGMPNNRFLAERTGGTYSTLKVQPAELEDSGVYFCASSPARDYGYTFGSGTRLTVV.

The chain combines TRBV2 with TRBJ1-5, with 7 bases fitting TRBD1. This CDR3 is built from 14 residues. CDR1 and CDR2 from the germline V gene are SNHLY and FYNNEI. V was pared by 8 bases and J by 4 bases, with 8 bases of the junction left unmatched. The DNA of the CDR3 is TGTGCCAGCCGATGGGACAGCGGGAATCAGCCCCAGCATTTT. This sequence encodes CASRWDSGNQPQHF.

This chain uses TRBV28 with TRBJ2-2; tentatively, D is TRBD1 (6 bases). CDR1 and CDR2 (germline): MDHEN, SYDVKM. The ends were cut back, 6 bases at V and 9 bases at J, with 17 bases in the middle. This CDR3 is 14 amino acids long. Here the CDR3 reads CASSSGDLLRELFF. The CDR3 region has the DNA TGTGCCAGCAGCTCAGGGGATTTACTCCGGGAGCTGTTTTTT.

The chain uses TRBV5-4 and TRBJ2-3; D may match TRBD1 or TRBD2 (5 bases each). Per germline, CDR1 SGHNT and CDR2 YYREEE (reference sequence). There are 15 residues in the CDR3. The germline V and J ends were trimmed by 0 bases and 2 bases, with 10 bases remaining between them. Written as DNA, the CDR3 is TGTGCCAGCAGCTTGGTGGTGGGGGTCACAGATACGCAGTATTTT. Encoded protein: CASSLVVGVTDTQYF.

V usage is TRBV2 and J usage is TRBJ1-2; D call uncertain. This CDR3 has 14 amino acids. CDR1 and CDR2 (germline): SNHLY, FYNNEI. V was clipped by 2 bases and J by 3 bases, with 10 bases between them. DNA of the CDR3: TGTGCCAGCAGTGAATTTTTACAAGACTATGGCTACACCTTC. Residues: CASSEFLQDYGYTF.

The DNA for the CDR3 is TGCGCCAGCAGCTTATTGGGGGGCTTGGAGACCCAGTACTTC. It specifies CASSLLGGLETQYF. V is TRBV5-1 and J is TRBJ2-5; D assignment may be TRBD1 or TRBD2 (6 bases each). V was shortened by 2 bases and J by 5 bases, with 13 bases between the two germline ends. Per germline, CDR1 SGHRS and CDR2 YFSETQ. The CDR3 has 14 amino acids.

The CDR3 DNA reads TGTGCCAGCAGCCGCGGACAGGGCAGGACCTACGAGCAGTACTTC. It translates to CASSRGQGRTYEQYF. This chain connects TRBV11-1 to TRBJ2-7, with 8 bases fitting TRBD1. CDR1 is SGHAT, CDR2 FQDESV, per germline (reference sequence). This CDR3 has 15 amino acids. The V gene end was trimmed by 5 bases and the J gene end by 2 bases; junction bases not matched to a gene: 8.

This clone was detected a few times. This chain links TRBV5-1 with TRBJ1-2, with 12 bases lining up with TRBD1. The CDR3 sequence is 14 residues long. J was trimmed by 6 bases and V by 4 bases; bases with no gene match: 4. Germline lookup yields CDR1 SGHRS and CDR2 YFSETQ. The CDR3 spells CASSPGQGAHGYTF. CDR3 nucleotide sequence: TGCGCCAGCAGCCCGGGACAGGGGGCGCATGGCTACACCTTC. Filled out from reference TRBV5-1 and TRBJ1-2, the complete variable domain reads KAGVTQTPRYLIKTRGQQVTLSCSPISGHRSVSWYQQTPGQGLQFLFEYFSETQRNKGNFPGRFSGRQFSNSRSEMNVSTLELGDSALYLCASSPGQGAHGYTFGSGTRLTVV.

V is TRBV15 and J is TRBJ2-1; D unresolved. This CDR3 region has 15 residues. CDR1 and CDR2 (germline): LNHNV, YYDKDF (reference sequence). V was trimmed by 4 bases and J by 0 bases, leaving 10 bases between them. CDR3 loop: CATSNNSPSYNEQFF. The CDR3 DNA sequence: TGTGCCACCAGCAATAATTCTCCCTCCTACAATGAGCAGTTCTTC.

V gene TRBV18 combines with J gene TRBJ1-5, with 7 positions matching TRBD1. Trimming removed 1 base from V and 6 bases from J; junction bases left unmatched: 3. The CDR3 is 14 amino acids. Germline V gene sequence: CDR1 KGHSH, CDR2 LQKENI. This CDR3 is CASSPRTGVQPQHF. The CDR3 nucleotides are TGTGCCAGCTCACCACGAACAGGGGTTCAGCCCCAGCATTTT. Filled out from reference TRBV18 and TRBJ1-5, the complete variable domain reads NAGVMQNPRHLVRRRGQEARLRCSPMKGHSHVYWYRQLPEEGLKFMVYLQKENIIDESGMPKERFSAEFPKEGPSILRIQQVVRGDSAAYFCASSPRTGVQPQHFGDGTRLSIL.

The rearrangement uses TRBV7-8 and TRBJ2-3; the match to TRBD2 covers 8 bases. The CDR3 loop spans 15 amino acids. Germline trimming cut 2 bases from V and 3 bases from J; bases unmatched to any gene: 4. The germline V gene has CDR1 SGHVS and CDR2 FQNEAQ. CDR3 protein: CASSLTSGNTDTQYF. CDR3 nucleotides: TGTGCCAGCAGCTTAACTAGCGGCAATACAGATACGCAGTATTTT.

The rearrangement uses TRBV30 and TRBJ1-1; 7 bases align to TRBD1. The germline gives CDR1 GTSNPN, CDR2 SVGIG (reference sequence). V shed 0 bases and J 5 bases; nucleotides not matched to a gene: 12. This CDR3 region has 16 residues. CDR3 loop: CAWSVLKGGGWTEAFF. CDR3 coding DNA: TGTGCCTGGAGTGTATTAAAGGGAGGGGGCTGGACTGAAGCTTTCTTT.

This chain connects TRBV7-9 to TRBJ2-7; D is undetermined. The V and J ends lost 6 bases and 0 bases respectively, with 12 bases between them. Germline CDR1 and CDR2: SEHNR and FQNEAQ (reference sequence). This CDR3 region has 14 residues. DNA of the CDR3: TGTGCCAGCAGTTATCAGTACAGCTCCTACGAGCAGTACTTC. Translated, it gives CASSYQYSSYEQYF. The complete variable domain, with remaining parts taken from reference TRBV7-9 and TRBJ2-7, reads DTGVSQNPRHKITKRGQNVTFRCDPISEHNRLYWYRQTLGQGPEFLTYFQNEAQLEKSRLLSDRFSAERPKGSFSTLEIQRTEQGDSAMYLCASSYQYSSYEQYFGPGTRLTVT.

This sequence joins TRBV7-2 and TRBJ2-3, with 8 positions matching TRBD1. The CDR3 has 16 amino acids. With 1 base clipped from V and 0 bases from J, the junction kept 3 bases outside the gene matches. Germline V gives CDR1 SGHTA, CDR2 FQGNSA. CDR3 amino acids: CASSLVAGGSTDTQYF. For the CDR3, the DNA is TGTGCCAGCAGCTTAGTAGCAGGGGGCAGCACAGATACGCAGTATTTT.

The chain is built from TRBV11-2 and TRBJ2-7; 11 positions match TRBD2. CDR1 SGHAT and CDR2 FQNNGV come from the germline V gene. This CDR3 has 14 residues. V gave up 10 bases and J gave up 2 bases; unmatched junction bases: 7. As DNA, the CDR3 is TGTGCCACCAGGGGTAGCGGGAGGGCCTACGAGCAGTACTTC. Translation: CATRGSGRAYEQYF.

CDR3 coding DNA: TGCGCCAGCAGTGATTCCGGACTAGCGACCGGCGGGGAGCTGTTTTTT. Translating it yields CASSDSGLATGGELFF. The chain recombines TRBV10-1 with TRBJ2-2; 9 bases agree with TRBD2. V dropped 3 bases and J dropped 7; count of bases not matched to a gene: 9. Per germline, CDR1 WNHNN and CDR2 SYGVQD (reference sequence). This CDR3 comprises 16 residues.

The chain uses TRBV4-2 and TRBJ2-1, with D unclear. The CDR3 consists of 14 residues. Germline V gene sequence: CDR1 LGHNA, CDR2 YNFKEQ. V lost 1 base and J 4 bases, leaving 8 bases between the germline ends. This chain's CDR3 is CASSQVSGYNEQFF. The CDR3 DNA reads TGTGCCAGCAGCCAAGTTTCCGGATACAATGAGCAGTTCTTC.

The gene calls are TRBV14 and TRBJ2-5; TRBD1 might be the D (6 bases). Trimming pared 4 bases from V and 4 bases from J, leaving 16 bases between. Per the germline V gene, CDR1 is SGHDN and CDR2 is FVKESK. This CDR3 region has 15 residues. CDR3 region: CASSPRQALLETQYF. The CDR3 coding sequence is TGTGCCAGCAGCCCGAGACAGGCTCTGCTAGAGACCCAGTACTTC.

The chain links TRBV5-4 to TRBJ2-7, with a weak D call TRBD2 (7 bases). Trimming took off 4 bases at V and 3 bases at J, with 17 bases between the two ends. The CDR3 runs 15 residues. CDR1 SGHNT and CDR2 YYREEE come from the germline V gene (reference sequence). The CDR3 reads CASSRGAQRDYEQYF. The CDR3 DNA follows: TGTGCCAGCAGCCGGGGGGCCCAGAGAGACTACGAGCAGTACTTC.

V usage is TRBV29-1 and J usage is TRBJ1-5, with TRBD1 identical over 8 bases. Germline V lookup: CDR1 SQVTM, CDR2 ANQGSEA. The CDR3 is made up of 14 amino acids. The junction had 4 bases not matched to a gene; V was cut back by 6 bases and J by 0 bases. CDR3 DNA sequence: TGCAGCGTGAGGGACAGGAATAGCAATCAGCCCCAGCATTTT. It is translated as CSVRDRNSNQPQHF. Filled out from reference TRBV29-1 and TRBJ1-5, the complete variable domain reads SAVISQKPSRDICQRGTSLTIQCQVDSQVTMMFWYRQQPGQSLTLIATANQGSEATYESGFVIDKFPISRPNLTFSTLTVSNMSPEDSSIYLCSVRDRNSNQPQHFGDGTRLSIL.

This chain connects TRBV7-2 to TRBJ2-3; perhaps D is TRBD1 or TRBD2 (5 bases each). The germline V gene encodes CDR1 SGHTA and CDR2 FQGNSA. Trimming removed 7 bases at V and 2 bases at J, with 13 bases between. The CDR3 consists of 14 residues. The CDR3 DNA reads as TGTGCCAGCAACCCCGGGGCTCCCACAGATACGCAGTATTTT. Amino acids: CASNPGAPTDTQYF.